These 32 T cell receptor beta chains originate from one sample sequenced in a study of T cell repertoires in cytomegalovirus infection. TCRdb reprocessed the reads with MiXCR, giving one entry per CDR3 protein. The sample includes nearly 450,000 distinct CDR3 sequences, roughly 30% seen only once; the top ten take roughly 15%. The sequencing input was PBMCs. The receptors derive from a human donor in good health (CMV status not recorded). Some clones in this sample may be carry-over from other donors' samples.

This clonotype was recorded at least ten times. The chain carries TRBV10-3 and TRBJ2-2, with D possibly matching TRBD2 (6 bases). The length of the CDR3 is 14 residues. The germline gives CDR1 ENHRY, CDR2 SYGVKD. The V gene lost 7 bases and the J gene lost 1 base, with 10 bases spanning the gap. The CDR3, as DNA: TGTGCCATCAATCCAGCGGGGAACACCGGGGAGCTGTTTTTT. It translates to CAINPAGNTGELFF.

A single count supports this clonotype. The chain couples TRBV7-6 to TRBJ2-3, with a possible D match to TRBD2 (5 bases). The CDR3 is 13 amino acids. The V end lost 5 bases, the J end lost 6 bases, and 12 bases lay between the germline ends. Germline V gene sequence: CDR1 SGHVS, CDR2 FNYEAQ. This CDR3 reads CASSPEWRDTQYF. CDR3 DNA: TGTGCCAGCAGCCCAGAATGGAGGGATACGCAGTATTTT.

In the case of this clonotype: A much larger clone lies one base from this, so it may be a read error. The chain carries TRBV7-2 and TRBJ1-5; maybe TRBD1 (6 bases). Germline V gives CDR1 SGHTA, CDR2 FQGNSA. Trimming cost V 4 bases and J 1 base, with 14 bases left between them. The length of the CDR3 is 16 residues. The CDR3 bases are TGTGCCAGCAGCTCGGGAAAAAGGGGGAGCAATCAGCCCCAGCATTTT. Its translation: CASSSGKRGSNQPQHF.

This clonotype came up a few times. This chain uses TRBV6-1 with TRBJ2-7; the D gene is possibly TRBD2 (6 bases). The CDR3 is 14 amino acids. V was cut by 3 bases and J by 5 bases, with 14 bases left in between. CDR1 is MNHNS and CDR2 is SASEGT in the germline V gene. The CDR3 reads CASSDGQWGDEQYF. In nucleotides, the CDR3 is TGTGCCAGCAGTGACGGTCAATGGGGGGACGAGCAGTACTTC.

Worth noting for this clonotype: Possible read error: a much larger clone is one base away. This chain links TRBV7-3 with TRBJ2-2; D remains unclear. Trimming removed 5 bases from V and 7 bases from J, with 11 bases in between. The CDR3 covers 13 residues. CDR1 is SGHTA and CDR2 is FQGTGA in the germline V gene. This chain's CDR3 is CASSPRASGELFF. CDR3 DNA: TGTGCCAGCAGCCCCCGTGCGAGCGGGGAGCTGTTTTTT.

On this clonotype itself: This sequence may be a read error, since a much larger clone differs from it by one base. The J gene is TRBJ2-3, the V gene TRBV7-2; no definite D call. The CDR3 sequence is 15 residues long. Germline assignment: CDR1 SGHTA and CDR2 FQGNSA. This chain's CDR3 is CASSLNGPITDTQSF. The CDR3 DNA reads as TGTGCCAGCAGCTTAAACGGCCCCATCACAGATACGCAGTCTTTT.

The chain carries TRBV7-2 and TRBJ2-5; weak D call: TRBD2 (5 bases). Trimming removed 3 bases from V and 5 bases from J, with 10 bases in between. Germline V lookup: CDR1 SGHTA, CDR2 FQGNSA. This CDR3 has 13 residues. CDR3 in DNA: TGTGCCAGCAGCTTCATCGGGGTTGAGACCCAGTACTTC. The encoded protein is CASSFIGVETQYF. The whole variable domain, filled in from reference TRBV7-2 and TRBJ2-5, reads GAGVSQSPSNKVTEKGKDVELRCDPISGHTALYWYRQSLGQGLEFLIYFQGNSAPDKSGLPSDRFSAERTGGSVSTLTIQRTQQEDSAVYLCASSFIGVETQYFGPGTRLLVL.

The sample holds many counts of this clonotype. The genes are TRBV11-1 and TRBJ2-1; possibly TRBD1 for D (5 bases). Trimming shortened V by 5 bases and J by 5 bases, and 16 bases separated the two germline ends. This CDR3 region has 15 residues. CDR1 and CDR2 from the germline V gene are SGHAT and FQDESV (reference sequence). This chain's CDR3 is CASSQIRTKNNEQFF. Written as DNA, the CDR3 is TGTGCCAGCAGCCAAATAAGGACAAAAAACAATGAGCAGTTCTTC.

This clonotype showed up many times. V and J are TRBV12-3 or TRBV12-4 and TRBJ1-5; 8 nucleotides line up with TRBD1. This CDR3 comprises 16 residues. With 6 bases clipped from V and 2 bases from J, the junction kept 9 bases outside the gene matches. The CDR3 DNA follows: TGTGCCAGCAGCCTCCCACAGGGGGGTGGCAATCAGCCCCAGCATTTT. Translation gives CASSLPQGGGNQPQHF.

This clonotype showed up many times. Here the CDR3 DNA reads TGTGCCAGCAGTTACTCCGGGAGCTCCTACGAGCAGTACTTC. Amino acids: CASSYSGSSYEQYF. The genes are TRBV6-2 or TRBV6-3 and TRBJ2-7, with D perhaps matching TRBD2 (6 bases). V dropped 0 bases and J dropped 0 bases, with 6 bases sitting between them. This CDR3 comprises 14 residues. Per germline, CDR1 MNHEY and CDR2 SVGEGT.

This clonotype was found many times. The chain carries TRBV7-2 and TRBJ2-1; TRBD2 matches 13 bases. Germline values: CDR1 SGHTA, CDR2 FQGNSA. This CDR3 contains 15 residues. J lost 4 bases, V lost 5 bases, and 2 bases had no gene match. CDR3 DNA sequence: TGTGCCAGCAGCCTGACTAGCGGGGGGTACAATGAGCAGTTCTTC. Its translation: CASSLTSGGYNEQFF.

This chain connects TRBV28 to TRBJ2-7; D is tentatively TRBD1 or TRBD2 (6 bases each). Germline lookup yields CDR1 MDHEN and CDR2 SYDVKM. V was shortened by 2 bases and J by 3 bases, with 14 bases between the two germline ends. The CDR3 is made up of 15 amino acids. In DNA, the CDR3 is TGTGCCAGCAGTTTAAGCGCGGGACACAACTACGAGCAGTACTTC. Its translation is CASSLSAGHNYEQYF.

This clonotype came up a few times. The genes are TRBV2 and TRBJ2-1, with D possibly matching TRBD2 (6 bases). Germline V gene sequence: CDR1 SNHLY, CDR2 FYNNEI. The CDR3 spans 17 residues. Trimming removed 8 bases at V and 6 bases at J, with 26 bases between. The CDR3 here is CASSMDTAIDGGNEQFF. The CDR3 region has the DNA TGTGCCAGCTCCATGGACACGGCCATCGACGGGGGCAATGAGCAGTTCTTC.

This clonotype was seen a few times. As DNA, the CDR3 is TGTGCCAGCAGCTTAGATGTGGGGAGCAATCAGCCCCAGCATTTT. Translation: CASSLDVGSNQPQHF. The J gene is TRBJ1-5, the V gene TRBV11-2; D unclear. The CDR3 extends over 15 amino acids. The V gene lost 0 bases and the J gene lost 1 base, with 7 bases spanning the gap. Germline-derived CDR1 and CDR2 are SGHAT and FQNNGV.

The chain combines TRBV20-1 with TRBJ1-3; D is undetermined. Trimming took 3 bases from V and 0 from J, leaving 9 bases between them. CDR3 size: 14 residues. Germline V gives CDR1 DFQATT, CDR2 SNEGSKA (reference sequence). CDR3 residues: CSASPHLSGNTIYF. The CDR3 DNA reads as TGCAGTGCTAGTCCCCACCTCTCTGGAAACACCATATATTTT.

A few counts support this clonotype. The CDR3 bases are TGTGCCAGCAGCAAATGGACAGATTCCTACGAGCAGTACTTC. Amino acids: CASSKWTDSYEQYF. This chain uses TRBV5-4 with TRBJ2-7; D perhaps matches TRBD1 (6 bases). Germline values: CDR1 SGHNT, CDR2 YYREEE (reference sequence). V lost 4 bases to trimming and J lost 1 base, with 12 bases between them. The CDR3 length is 14 residues. Full variable domain (remainder filled in from reference TRBV5-4 and TRBJ2-7): ETGVTQSPTHLIKTRGQQVTLRCSSQSGHNTVSWYQQALGQGPQFIFQYYREEENGRGNFPPRFSGLQFPNYSSELNVNALELDDSALYLCASSKWTDSYEQYFGPGTRLTVT.

CDR3 coding DNA: TGCGCCAGCAGTCCCAAAGGCAATCAGCCCCAGCATTTT. Encoded protein: CASSPKGNQPQHF. The rearrangement joins TRBV10-2 to TRBJ1-5; D call uncertain. Germline CDR1 WSHSY, CDR2 SAAADI. With 5 bases removed from V and 2 bases from J, the gap between germline ends came to 7 bases. This CDR3 comprises 13 residues.

The gene calls are TRBV20-1 and TRBJ1-6; D might be TRBD1 (5 bases). This CDR3 comprises 17 residues. Per germline, CDR1 DFQATT and CDR2 SNEGSKA (reference sequence). V was clipped by 0 bases and J by 4 bases, with 16 bases between them. CDR3 amino acids: CSARDWEGMPYNSPLHF. The CDR3 DNA follows: TGCAGTGCTAGAGATTGGGAGGGGATGCCATATAATTCACCCCTCCACTTT.

The gene calls are TRBV6-5 and TRBJ1-2; D gene ambiguous. Trimming stripped 2 bases from V and 9 bases from J, with 16 bases between. Per germline, CDR1 MNHEY and CDR2 SVGAGI. CDR3 length equals 14 residues. The CDR3 DNA follows: TGTGCCAGCAGTTACGACTCGGCAGGAGGAAGCTACACCTTC. Translation gives CASSYDSAGGSYTF.

This clonotype was seen ten or more times. CDR3 nucleotide sequence: TGTGCCAGCAGCTTAGGTGCTGGGGGAGTCTACGAGCAGTACTTC. Amino acid sequence: CASSLGAGGVYEQYF. The chain has TRBV7-6 and TRBJ2-7; D tentatively reads TRBD1 or TRBD2 (5 bases each). V was trimmed by 1 base and J by 3 bases, leaving 13 bases between them. There are 15 residues in the CDR3. In germline, CDR1 is SGHVS, CDR2 FNYEAQ.

Only a few counts were recorded for this clonotype. The chain employs TRBV2 and TRBJ1-2; 9 positions match TRBD1. Trimming removed 6 bases from V and 4 bases from J; junction bases left unmatched: 6. This CDR3 spans 14 amino acids. In germline, CDR1 is SNHLY, CDR2 FYNNEI. The CDR3 DNA is TGTGCCAGCAGACCCGGGACAGGGTCCTATGGCTACACCTTC. Translated, it gives CASRPGTGSYGYTF.

This clonotype turned up a few times. The chain is built from TRBV27 and TRBJ2-7; TRBD2 aligns across 11 bases. The CDR3 length is 15 residues. Germline V gene data show CDR1 as MNHEY and CDR2 as SMNVEV (reference sequence). J was trimmed by 5 bases and V by 5 bases; bases with no gene match: 8. CDR3 nucleotides: TGTGCCAGCAGTCAAGTAGCGGGGGGGCCCCACGAGCAGTACTTC. Translating gives CASSQVAGGPHEQYF.

This clonotype was detected only a few times. CDR3 in DNA: TGTGCCAGCAGTTACAGGATGGACTCCTACAATGAGCAGTTCTTC. This gives the protein CASSYRMDSYNEQFF. The chain recombines TRBV6-2 or TRBV6-3 with TRBJ2-1; unclear D gene. The V gene's germline CDR1 is MNHEY and CDR2 SVGEGT. V lost 2 bases and J lost 0, with 8 bases in between. CDR3 length equals 15 residues.

This rearrangement joins TRBV24-1 to TRBJ2-1; possibly TRBD1 or TRBD2 for D (6 bases each). Germline values: CDR1 KGHDR, CDR2 SFDVKD. The CDR3 sequence is 13 residues long. V was clipped by 6 bases and J by 9 bases, with 14 bases between them. The CDR3 nucleotides are TGTGCCACCAGTATTAAGGGGGGCCTTGAGCAGTTCTTC. Its protein product is CATSIKGGLEQFF.

This clonotype has just a few counts. This sequence joins TRBV7-6 and TRBJ1-1; 7 bases match TRBD1. V gave up 5 bases and J gave up 4 bases; unmatched junction bases: 13. The CDR3 runs 16 residues. CDR1 is SGHVS, CDR2 FNYEAQ, per germline. Here the CDR3 reads CASSPIGQAGGTEAFF. CDR3 in DNA: TGTGCCAGCAGCCCAATTGGACAGGCGGGTGGCACTGAAGCTTTCTTT.

The sample holds a few counts of this clonotype. The chain couples TRBV11-2 to TRBJ2-1, with TRBD2 matching 11 bases. The CDR3 is 15 residues long. From germline, CDR1 is SGHAT and CDR2 FQNNGV. V lost 1 base to trimming and J lost 8 bases; unmatched junction nucleotides: 4. The CDR3 bases are TGTGCCAGCAGCTTAGTAGCGGGGGGGCTTGATGAGCAGTTCTTC. Protein product: CASSLVAGGLDEQFF. Supplemented by reference TRBV11-2 and TRBJ2-1, the full variable domain reads EAGVAQSPRYKIIEKRQSVAFWCNPISGHATLYWYQQILGQGPKLLIQFQNNGVVDDSQLPKDRFSAERLKGVDSTLKIQPAKLEDSAVYLCASSLVAGGLDEQFFGPGTRLTVL.

Regarding this clonotype: A read error may produce the germline difference seen at one junction end. This rearrangement joins TRBV7-6 to TRBJ1-6; D remains ambiguous. Germline V gives CDR1 SGHVS, CDR2 FNYEAQ. The CDR3 has 14 residues. CDR3 residues: CPSSVSDRNSPLHF. In DNA form, the CDR3 reads TGTCCCAGCAGCGTATCAGATCGTAATTCACCCCTCCACTTT. The full variable domain, completed using reference TRBV7-6 and TRBJ1-6, is GAGVSQSPRYKVTKRGQDVALRCDPISGHVSLYWYRQALGQGPEFLTYFNYEAQQDKSGLPNDRFSAERPEGSISTLTIQRTEQRDSAMYRCPSSVSDRNSPLHFGNGTRLTVT.

This clonotype was recorded many times. The rearrangement uses TRBV7-2 and TRBJ1-2; D may be TRBD1 (5 bases). The CDR3 contains 14 residues. Looked up from germline, CDR1 is SGHTA and CDR2 is FQGNSA. V shed 5 bases and J shed 0 bases, with 10 bases lying between them. The CDR3 DNA follows: TGTGCCAGCAGCCCGACAGTCTCTAACTATGGCTACACCTTC. Amino acids: CASSPTVSNYGYTF.

This clonotype was detected many times. The J gene is TRBJ2-1, the V gene TRBV19, with D tentatively TRBD1 (6 bases). V was shortened by 6 bases and J by 0 bases, with 12 bases between the two germline ends. This CDR3 has 15 residues. Per germline, CDR1 LNHDA and CDR2 SQIVND (reference sequence). Here the CDR3 reads CASRMDRSSYNEQFF. CDR3 coding DNA: TGTGCCAGTAGGATGGACAGAAGCTCCTACAATGAGCAGTTCTTC.

This clonotype was counted between two and nine times. The chain employs TRBV7-9 and TRBJ1-6; D unclear. This CDR3 region has 15 residues. The germline V gene has CDR1 SEHNR and CDR2 FQNEAQ (reference sequence). V lost 2 bases and J 10 bases, leaving 15 bases between the germline ends. This CDR3 is CASSLSSETSSPLHF. DNA of the CDR3: TGTGCCAGCAGCTTAAGTTCGGAGACAAGCTCACCCCTCCACTTT. Drawing the rest from reference TRBV7-9 and TRBJ1-6, the complete variable domain is DTGVSQNPRHKITKRGQNVTFRCDPISEHNRLYWYRQTLGQGPEFLTYFQNEAQLEKSRLLSDRFSAERPKGSFSTLEIQRTEQGDSAMYLCASSLSSETSSPLHFGNGTRLTVT.

This clonotype was seen more than once but under ten times. The genes are TRBV12-3 or TRBV12-4 and TRBJ2-1; D is possibly TRBD2 (6 bases). V was trimmed by 8 bases and J by 8 bases, leaving 28 bases between them. There are 17 residues in the CDR3. The CDR3 is CASATPRRLDVWDEQFF. The CDR3, as DNA: TGTGCCAGCGCGACCCCCCGGAGACTAGACGTTTGGGATGAGCAGTTCTTC.

This sequence joins TRBV20-1 and TRBJ1-5; D may be TRBD1 (6 bases). V lost 0 bases, J lost 2 bases, and 14 bases lay in between. Germline lookup yields CDR1 DFQATT and CDR2 SNEGSKA (reference sequence). The CDR3 has 16 residues. The CDR3 reads CSARDRGGRGNQPQHF. The CDR3 DNA reads TGCAGTGCTAGAGATAGGGGGGGAAGGGGCAATCAGCCCCAGCATTTT.